These 23 T cell receptor beta chains were sequenced from one sample in a study of cytomegalovirus exposure and HLA in healthy donors. PCR employed 60 Vbeta and 13 Jbeta primers. Assay: immunoSEQ multiplex PCR; the TCRdb copy retains only in-frame clones and omits some. This table has about 130,000 clones, around 79% appearing once. The sample comprised PBMCs. The receptor source for this set is a man aged 35-49 years in good health and CMV-seropositive.

V usage is TRBV9 and J usage is TRBJ2-3, with 9 bases matching TRBD2. V shed 0 bases and J 5 bases; nucleotides not matched to a gene: 4. Germline V gene data show CDR1 as SGDLS and CDR2 as YYNGEE. This CDR3 comprises 15 residues. CDR3 sequence reads: CASSVAGAGGDTQYF. The CDR3 DNA sequence: TGTGCCAGCAGCGTAGCAGGAGCGGGAGGAGATACGCAGTATTTT.

This chain links TRBV11-1 with TRBJ2-3, with D perhaps TRBD1 (5 bases). CDR1 and CDR2 (germline): SGHAT, FQDESV (reference sequence). V was trimmed by 5 bases and J by 2 bases, leaving 14 bases between them. This CDR3 is 15 amino acids long. The CDR3 sequence: CASSRQTANTDTQYF. As DNA, the CDR3 is TGTGCCAGCAGCCGTCAGACAGCGAACACAGATACGCAGTATTTT.

In this sample, this clone turned up a few times. V is TRBV6-6 and J is TRBJ1-4; D gene ambiguous. V was clipped by 6 bases and J by 0 bases, with 8 bases between them. The germline gives CDR1 MNHNY, CDR2 SVGAGI (reference sequence). This CDR3 region has 14 residues. The CDR3 region has the DNA TGTGCCAGCAGCCCTGCGGCAACTAATGAAAAACTGTTTTTT. Translation gives CASSPAATNEKLFF.

The chain combines TRBV28 with TRBJ2-7; no reliable D call. The germline V and J ends were trimmed by 3 bases and 5 bases, with 11 bases remaining between them. Germline V gene data show CDR1 as MDHEN and CDR2 as SYDVKM. CDR3 size: 13 residues. CDR3 sequence: CASSFVLRNEQYF. CDR3 bases: TGTGCCAGCAGTTTTGTTCTGAGGAACGAGCAGTACTTC.

This clone was recorded many times. At one boundary the junction diverges from the germline segment, which might be a read error. Other nucleotide sequences from this sample produce the same CDR3. The chain employs TRBV5-1 and TRBJ2-7; TRBD2 is a possible D gene (6 bases). The CDR3 has 14 amino acids. Germline-derived CDR1 and CDR2 are SGHRS and YFSETQ. The CDR3 bases are TGTGCCAGCGGACTGTGGGGGGTGATCTACGAGCAGTACTTC. Protein product: CASGLWGVIYEQYF.

The chain employs TRBV30 and TRBJ2-7, with 7 bases aligning to TRBD2. After removal of 0 bases from V and 5 bases from J, the junction contained 13 bases not matched to a gene. The CDR3 length is 16 residues. Germline loops: CDR1 GTSNPN, CDR2 SVGIG (reference sequence). CDR3 bases: TGTGCCTGGAGTGTACCTTCTATTAGGGAGGGGAACGAGCAGTACTTC. It is translated as CAWSVPSIREGNEQYF.

This clone was seen a single time. V is TRBV9 and J is TRBJ2-5, with 12 nucleotides matching TRBD2. Germline CDR1 SGDLS, CDR2 YYNGEE. The CDR3 is made up of 17 amino acids. The J segment lost 5 bases and the V segment lost 0 bases, leaving 8 bases of the junction unmatched. CDR3 residues: CASSVGASGRVGETQYF. Here the CDR3 DNA reads TGTGCCAGCAGCGTAGGTGCTAGCGGGAGGGTCGGGGAGACCCAGTACTTC. The variable domain in full, completed from reference TRBV9 and TRBJ2-5, reads DSGVTQTPKHLITATGQRVTLRCSPRSGDLSVYWYQQSLDQGLQFLIQYYNGEERAKGNILERFSAQQFPDLHSELNLSSLELGDSALYFCASSVGASGRVGETQYFGPGTRLLVL.

The chain has TRBV5-6 and TRBJ2-7, with a tentative D call TRBD1 (6 bases). Germline lookup yields CDR1 SGHDT and CDR2 YYEEEE. Trimming took 4 bases from V and 1 from J, leaving 15 bases between them. The CDR3 length is 15 residues. The CDR3 spells CASSRKDSSSYEQYF. The CDR3 DNA follows: TGTGCCAGCAGCCGTAAGGACAGTAGTTCCTACGAGCAGTACTTC.

This clone appeared a single time. The V gene is TRBV9, the J gene TRBJ1-5; tentative D call: TRBD1 (5 bases). The V end was cut by 4 bases, the J end by 6 bases, with 17 bases between. Germline CDR1 is SGDLS and CDR2 is YYNGEE. The CDR3 covers 15 residues. The CDR3 region is CASSLDGHPGQPQHF. The CDR3, as DNA: TGTGCCAGCAGCCTGGACGGACATCCGGGTCAGCCCCAGCATTTT.

This clone appeared once. This chain links TRBV6-6 with TRBJ2-7, with D possibly TRBD2 on 8 matching bases. The germline V and J ends were trimmed by 6 bases and 5 bases, with 20 bases remaining between them. CDR1 and CDR2 (germline): MNHNY, SVGAGI (reference sequence). The CDR3 consists of 15 residues. The CDR3 loop is CASRIGTAGDHEQYF. DNA for the CDR3: TGTGCCAGCAGGATTGGGACAGCGGGGGATCACGAGCAGTACTTC.

The chain carries TRBV5-4 and TRBJ2-6; TRBD2 matches at 13 bases. The CDR3 contains 20 residues. Germline V lookup: CDR1 SGHNT, CDR2 YYREEE (reference sequence). After removal of 4 bases from V and 2 bases from J, the junction contained 12 bases not matched to a gene. CDR3 in DNA: TGTGCCAGCAGCCGACCGACACCGGGACTAGCGGGAACTGGGGCCAACGTCCTGACTTTC. Encoded protein: CASSRPTPGLAGTGANVLTF. Filled out from reference TRBV5-4 and TRBJ2-6, the complete variable domain reads ETGVTQSPTHLIKTRGQQVTLRCSSQSGHNTVSWYQQALGQGPQFIFQYYREEENGRGNFPPRFSGLQFPNYSSELNVNALELDDSALYLCASSRPTPGLAGTGANVLTFGAGSRLTVL.

The gene calls are TRBV12-5 and TRBJ1-1; D is uncertain. This CDR3 is 16 amino acids long. Germline V gene sequence: CDR1 LGHNT, CDR2 FRNRAP. The V gene lost 5 bases and the J gene lost 6 bases, with 22 bases spanning the gap. CDR3 sequence: CASGTPSENLRPEAFF. As DNA, the CDR3 is TGTGCTAGTGGTACCCCCAGTGAAAATCTCAGGCCTGAAGCTTTCTTT.

The J gene is TRBJ2-3, the V gene TRBV14; weak D call: TRBD1 (6 bases). The germline V and J ends were trimmed by 4 bases and 2 bases, with 13 bases remaining between them. CDR3 length equals 15 residues. Germline loops: CDR1 SGHDN, CDR2 FVKESK. In DNA, the CDR3 is TGTGCCAGCAGCCCTCTTGGACAGACCACAGATACGCAGTATTTT. It specifies CASSPLGQTTDTQYF.

This sequence joins TRBV21-1 and TRBJ2-1; the table's TRBD1 call for D was not verified on the DNA. TRBV21-1 is tagged as a pseudogene. CDR3 length: 15 amino acids. CDR3 coding DNA: TGTGCCAGCAGCAATACCGGGACAGGGATCAATGAGCAGTTCTTC. Translated: CASSNTGTGINEQFF.

This clone was detected a few times. This chain uses TRBV7-9 with TRBJ1-1, with D uncertain. Germline V gene sequence: CDR1 SEHNR, CDR2 FQNEAQ (reference sequence). This CDR3 is 15 amino acids long. With 0 bases removed from V and 8 bases from J, the gap between germline ends came to 16 bases. CDR3 sequence reads: CASSLASEFYGEAFF. The CDR3 region has the DNA TGTGCCAGCAGCTTAGCGAGCGAATTTTACGGCGAAGCTTTCTTT.

The chain links TRBV6-6 to TRBJ1-2; 7 positions agree with TRBD1. CDR1 and CDR2 (germline): MNHNY, SVGAGI (reference sequence). This CDR3 has 13 residues. The V and J ends lost 6 bases and 6 bases, in that order; junction bases with no gene match: 7. CDR3 loop: CASRLDRAHGYTF. Here the CDR3 DNA reads TGTGCCAGCAGACTCGACAGGGCCCATGGCTACACCTTC.

This chain connects TRBV6-1 to TRBJ1-3, with 7 positions matching TRBD1. The length of the CDR3 is 15 residues. From germline, CDR1 is MNHNS and CDR2 SASEGT. After removal of 3 bases from V and 2 bases from J, the junction contained 4 bases not matched to a gene. CDR3 DNA: TGTGCCAGCAGTGACTCAGGGGGACCTGGAAACACCATATATTTT. Amino acids: CASSDSGGPGNTIYF.

This clone was seen only a few times. This chain connects TRBV6-1 to TRBJ2-1; possible D gene TRBD2, 5 bases. V gave up 5 bases and J gave up 10 bases, with 9 bases separating them. The CDR3 is made up of 11 amino acids. Germline assignment: CDR1 MNHNS and CDR2 SASEGT. CDR3 bases: TGTGCCAGCAGTTACCGGGAAGAGCAGTTCTTC. Protein sequence: CASSYREEQFF.

This clone was seen only a few times. The chain carries TRBV7-2 and TRBJ1-6; D is undetermined. Germline CDR1 reads SGHTA; CDR2 reads FQGNSA. V lost 5 bases and J 5 bases, leaving 16 bases between the germline ends. The CDR3 is 16 residues long. The DNA for the CDR3 is TGTGCCAGCAGCGTAGGGAGGACGGCGCATAATTCACCCCTCCACTTT. As protein: CASSVGRTAHNSPLHF.

The CDR3 DNA follows: TGTGCTAGTGGTTTGGTACTACCGAACACTGAAGCTTTCTTT. It specifies CASGLVLPNTEAFF. The rearrangement links TRBV12-5 to TRBJ1-1; D not resolved. Trimming cost V 0 bases and J 1 base, with 6 bases left between them. Germline values: CDR1 LGHNT, CDR2 FRNRAP. The CDR3 is 14 amino acids.

This clone was picked up one time. The V and J genes are TRBV30 and TRBJ1-5; D gene unclear. Germline CDR1 reads GTSNPN; CDR2 reads SVGIG (reference sequence). CDR3 size: 14 residues. The V end lost 3 bases, the J end lost 5 bases, and 14 bases lay between the germline ends. The CDR3: CAWSGVNRDQPQHF. The CDR3 region has the DNA TGTGCCTGGAGCGGGGTGAATCGGGATCAGCCCCAGCATTTT.

The chain has TRBV5-1 and TRBJ1-2; TRBD1 matches 7 bases. Germline loops: CDR1 SGHRS, CDR2 YFSETQ. With 0 bases clipped from V and 7 bases from J, the junction kept 6 bases outside the gene matches. There are 14 residues in the CDR3. Written as DNA, the CDR3 is TGCGCCAGCAGCTTGGAAGGGGGCATGGGTGGCTACACCTTC. Residues: CASSLEGGMGGYTF.

Details on this clone: This sample includes further DNA sequences coding for the same CDR3. The gene calls are TRBV5-1 and TRBJ2-2; the D gene is possibly TRBD1 (5 bases). Germline CDR1 is SGHRS and CDR2 is YFSETQ. The CDR3 sequence is 16 residues long. The V gene lost 8 bases and the J gene lost 2 bases, with 19 bases spanning the gap. CDR3 DNA: TGCGCCAGTTCCGATGATAGGGGCAGCAACACCGGGGAGCTGTTTTTT. It translates to CASSDDRGSNTGELFF.